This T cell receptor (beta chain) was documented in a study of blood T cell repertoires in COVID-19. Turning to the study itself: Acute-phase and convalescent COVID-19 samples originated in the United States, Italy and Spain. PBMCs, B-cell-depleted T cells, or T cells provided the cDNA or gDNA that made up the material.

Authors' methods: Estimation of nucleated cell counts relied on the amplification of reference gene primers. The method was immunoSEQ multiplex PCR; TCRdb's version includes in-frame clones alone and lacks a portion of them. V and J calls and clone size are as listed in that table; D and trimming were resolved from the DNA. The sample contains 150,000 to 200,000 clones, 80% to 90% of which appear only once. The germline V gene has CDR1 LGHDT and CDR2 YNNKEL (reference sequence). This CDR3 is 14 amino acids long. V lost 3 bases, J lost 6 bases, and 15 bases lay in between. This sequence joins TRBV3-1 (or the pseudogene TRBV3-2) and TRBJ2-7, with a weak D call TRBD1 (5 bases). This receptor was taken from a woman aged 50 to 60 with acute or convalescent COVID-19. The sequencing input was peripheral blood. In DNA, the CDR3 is TGTGCCAGCAGCCAGGGGCAGGGTTTTGTCGAGCAGTACTTC. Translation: CASSQGQGFVEQYF.